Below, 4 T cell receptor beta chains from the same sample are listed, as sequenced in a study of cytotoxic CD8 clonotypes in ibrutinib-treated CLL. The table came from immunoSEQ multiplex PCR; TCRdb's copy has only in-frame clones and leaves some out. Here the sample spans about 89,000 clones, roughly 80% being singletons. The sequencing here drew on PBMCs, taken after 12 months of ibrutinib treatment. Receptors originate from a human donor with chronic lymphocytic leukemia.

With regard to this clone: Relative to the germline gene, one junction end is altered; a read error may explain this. The CDR3 loop is CASSLGQGIFDF. The CDR3 DNA reads as TGTGCCAGCAGCTTGGGTCAGGGGATATTCGACTTC. The rearrangement links TRBV7-9 to TRBJ2-7; maybe TRBD1 (6 bases). Germline V gene data show CDR1 as SEHNR and CDR2 as FQNEAQ (reference sequence). The CDR3 runs to 12 residues.

CDR3 sequence: CASGTNDGEQYF. The CDR3 nucleotides read TGCGCCAGCGGCACAAATGATGGTGAGCAGTACTTC. This chain joins TRBV5-1 and TRBJ2-7; D gene ambiguous. Trimming pared 7 bases from V and 7 bases from J, leaving 15 bases between. Germline V gene data show CDR1 as SGHRS and CDR2 as YFSETQ. CDR3 size: 12 residues.

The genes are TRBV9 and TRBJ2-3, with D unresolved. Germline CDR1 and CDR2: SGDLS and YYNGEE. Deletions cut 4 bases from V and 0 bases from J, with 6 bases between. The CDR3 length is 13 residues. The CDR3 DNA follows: TGTGCCAGCAGCCTCCAGAGCACAGATACGCAGTATTTT. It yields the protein CASSLQSTDTQYF.

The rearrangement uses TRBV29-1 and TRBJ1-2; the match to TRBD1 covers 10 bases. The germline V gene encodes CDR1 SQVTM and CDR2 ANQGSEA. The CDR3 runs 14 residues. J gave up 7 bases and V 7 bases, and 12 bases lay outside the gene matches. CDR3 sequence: CSATLVRQGAGYTF. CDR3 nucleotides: TGCAGCGCCACCCTTGTGAGACAGGGGGCTGGCTACACCTTC.